Listed below are T cell receptor beta chains from one sample, sequenced in a study of cytomegalovirus exposure and HLA in healthy donors. TCRdb's copy holds only in-frame clones and misses some; the assay was immunoSEQ multiplex PCR. The sample holds 200,000 to 250,000 clones, roughly 83% seen once. The sample taken for sequencing was PBMCs. These receptors came from a boy between 2 and 10 years old in good health and CMV-seronegative. The CDR3 runs from the conserved cysteine through the conserved F or W. The D gene is left open where the match is weak. Clone size is not always given. Where it is, it says once, few, many or a class for expanded clones.

TRBJ1-2,TRBD1,NA,TRBV6-1,14,TGTGCCAGCAAGAAGACAGGGTCTAACTATGGCTACACCTTC,CASKKTGSNYGYTF
TRBJ1-1,NA,NA,TRBV25-1,15,TGTGCCAGCAGTGAATTTCAGGGGTCGAACACTGAAGCTTTCTTT,CASSEFQGSNTEAFF
TRBJ2-1,TRBD2,NA,TRBV27,14,TGTGCCAGCAGTTTTGGGACTATCTACAATGAGCAGTTCTTC,CASSFGTIYNEQFF
TRBJ1-1,TRBD1,NA,TRBV6-5,14,TGTGCCAGCAGTTTCTCCGACAGGGGAACTGAAGCTTTCTTT,CASSFSDRGTEAFF
TRBJ1-6,NA,NA,TRBV5-4,16,TGTGCCAGCAGCGCCCAGGGGCTCACCTATAATTCACCCCTCCACTTT,CASSAQGLTYNSPLHF
TRBJ2-2,NA,NA,TRBV7-6,15,TGTGCCAGCAGCTTAGAAGCGGGGAACACCGGGGAGCTGTTTTTT,CASSLEAGNTGELFF
TRBJ2-2,TRBD1,once,TRBV5-4,19,TGTGCCAGCACCCGGGACAGGGTATTAGCGGTAGGCCACACCGGGGAGCTGTTTTTT,CASTRDRVLAVGHTGELFF
TRBJ1-2,NA,NA,TRBV9,15,TGTGCCAGCAGCGTCCTTACGACAGCCCTCTATGGCTACACCTTC,CASSVLTTALYGYTF
TRBJ1-3,TRBD1,few,TRBV6-1,14,TGTGCCAGCGGGACAGGGACCTCTGGAAACACCATATATTTT,CASGTGTSGNTIYF
TRBJ1-1,NA,NA,TRBV7-8,16,TGTGCCAGCAGCTGGGCGGAGACCACGACAGCCACTGAGGCTTTCTTT,CASSWAETTTATEAFF
TRBJ2-1,NA,few,TRBV5-4,15,TGTGCCAGCAGCTTCCTCTCCTACTCTAACAATGAGCAGTTCTTC,CASSFLSYSNNEQFF
TRBJ1-3,TRBD1,NA,TRBV18,15,TGTGCCAGCTCACCATCCGGGACAGGGGTCGACACCATATATTTT,CASSPSGTGVDTIYF
TRBJ1-1,NA,NA,TRBV10-3,14,TGTGCCATCAGTGAATCCCGCAGGGGCACTGAAGCTTTCTTT,CAISESRRGTEAFF
TRBJ2-5,NA,NA,TRBV30,12,TGTGCCTGGAGTAGTGACAGGGAGGAGCAGTACTTC,CAWSSDREEQYF
TRBJ2-1,NA,NA,TRBV21-1,20,TGTGCCAGCAGCAAAGTTCCGAGGACTAGCGGGCGCAGCTCCTACAATGAGCAGTTCTTC,CASSKVPRTSGRSSYNEQFF
TRBJ2-3,TRBD2,NA,TRBV11-3,14,TGTGCCAGCAGCTTCACTAGCGGCGGAGATACGCAGTATTTT,CASSFTSGGDTQYF
TRBJ2-1,TRBD2,NA,TRBV4-2,15,TGTGCCAGCAGCACACCGACTAGCGGGTACAATGAGCAGTTCTTC,CASSTPTSGYNEQFF
TRBJ1-2,TRBD1,NA,TRBV19,13,TGTGCCAGTAACCCAGGGGGCGACTATGGCTACACCTTC,CASNPGGDYGYTF
TRBJ2-1,NA,NA,TRBV6-5,15,TGTGCCAGCAGGCTCGAACAGGGTCGCTACAATGAGCAGTTCTTC,CASRLEQGRYNEQFF
TRBJ2-3,TRBD2,NA,TRBV7-2,16,TGTGCCAGCAGCTCGCCGGGACTAGCGGGTTCGGATACGCAGTATTTT,CASSSPGLAGSDTQYF
TRBJ2-7,NA,NA,TRBV2,11,TGTGCCAGCAGGGAGGACGGGGAGCAGTACTTC,CASREDGEQYF
TRBJ1-5,TRBD1,NA,TRBV30,15,TGTGCCTGGAGTGTAAGGGACAGGGTTTTTCAGCCCCAGCATTTT,CAWSVRDRVFQPQHF
TRBJ2-7,NA,NA,TRBV29-1,13,TGCAGCGTTGTCCCGGCGGGCGCCTACGAGCAGTACTTC,CSVVPAGAYEQYF
TRBJ1-1,NA,few,TRBV4-1,14,TGCGCCAGCAGCCAAAACTATCCCGGGGGTGAAGCTTTCTTT,CASSQNYPGGEAFF
TRBJ1-2,TRBD1,NA,TRBV7-6,14,TGTGCCAGCAGCTCGGGACAGGGTGACTATGGCTACACCTTC,CASSSGQGDYGYTF
TRBJ1-4,NA,once,TRBV19,14,TGTGCCAGTAGTATCCGCGGGAGAGGGGAAAAACTGTTTTTT,CASSIRGRGEKLFF
TRBJ2-2,NA,few,TRBV6-4,13,TGTGCCAGCAGGCTGGGGGGCACCGGGGAGCTGTTTTTT,CASRLGGTGELFF
TRBJ2-7,NA,NA,TRBV4-1,15,TGCGCCAGCAGCCAAGTGGGCGACAGCTCCTACGAGCAGTACTTC,CASSQVGDSSYEQYF
TRBJ2-3,NA,NA,TRBV7-8,18,TGTGCCAGCAGCTTAGTATGGCGGGGGCCATCTAGCACAGATACGCAGTATTTT,CASSLVWRGPSSTDTQYF
TRBJ2-5,NA,NA,TRBV7-8,15,TGTGCCAGCAGCTTAGGGCCCCGGGAAAGGGAGACCCAGTACTTC,CASSLGPRERETQYF
TRBJ2-1,TRBD1,NA,TRBV15,16,TGTGCCACCAGCAGAACTCCGGGACAGGCGATGGATGAGCAGTTCTTC,CATSRTPGQAMDEQFF
TRBJ1-2,NA,NA,TRBV21-1,14,TGTGCCAGCAGCAAAGCCGTCAGGCTCCCCGGCTACACCTTC,CASSKAVRLPGYTF
TRBJ2-7,TRBD2,NA,TRBV7-6,19,TGTGCCAGCAGCTTAGGGACTAGCGGGAGTGCGGGTCGGGGTTACGAGCAGTACTTC,CASSLGTSGSAGRGYEQYF
TRBJ2-5,NA,NA,TRBV5-6,15,TGTGCCAGCAGCACTGTTGGCGGGATCCAAGAGACCCAGTACTTC,CASSTVGGIQETQYF
TRBJ2-7,NA,NA,TRBV7-9,12,TGTGCCGGCGCTGGCGGAACCTACGAGCAGTACTTC,CAGAGGTYEQYF
TRBJ2-4,TRBD2,NA,TRBV7-9,16,TGTGCCAGCAGCTGGGACGGGGGGGCCACCAAAAACATTCAGTACTTC,CASSWDGGATKNIQYF
TRBJ2-2,NA,once,TRBV30,14,TGTGCCTGGACGTCCGGGACGAACACCGGGGAGCTGTTTTTT,CAWTSGTNTGELFF
TRBJ2-7,TRBD1,once,TRBV6-5,15,TGTGCCAGCAGGGAAACGGGACAGGGGACCTACGAGCAGTACTTC,CASRETGQGTYEQYF
TRBJ1-4,NA,NA,TRBV19,15,TGTGCCAGTAGTCCCAGGCAGGGGTGGAATGAAAAACTGTTTTTT,CASSPRQGWNEKLFF
TRBJ2-5,TRBD2,NA,TRBV4-1,17,TGCGCCAGCAGCCAAGGACTAGCGGGGGCCTACCAAGAGACCCAGTACTTC,CASSQGLAGAYQETQYF
TRBJ2-3,NA,NA,TRBV10-3,13,TGTGCCATCAGTGAGGCACAGGGAAATACGCAGTATTTT,CAISEAQGNTQYF
TRBJ2-1,TRBD2,NA,TRBV7-9,15,TGTGCCAGCAGTACGGGGAGGGGTAACTACAATGAGCAGTTCTTC,CASSTGRGNYNEQFF
TRBJ2-3,TRBD1,NA,TRBV2,15,TGTGCCAGCAGAGTACAGGGGTCGAGCACAGATACGCAGTATTTT,CASRVQGSSTDTQYF
TRBJ2-7,NA,few,TRBV9,14,TGTGCCAGCAGCGCGGACATCTCCTCCTACGAGCAGTACTTC,CASSADISSYEQYF
TRBJ1-2,TRBD1,NA,TRBV6-4,16,TGTGCCAGCAGTGACACGGACAGGGGGGGTTACTATGGCTACACCTTC,CASSDTDRGGYYGYTF
TRBJ2-1,TRBD2,NA,TRBV19,15,TGTGCCAGTAGGACCGGGACTAGTACCTACAATGAGCAGTTCTTC,CASRTGTSTYNEQFF
TRBJ2-1,TRBD2,NA,TRBV6-5,15,TGTGCCAGCAGCCAGGGACTACCCTTCGGGAATGAGCAGTTCTTC,CASSQGLPFGNEQFF
TRBJ2-7,TRBD2,NA,TRBV4-2,17,TGTGCCAGCAGCCAACTACTAGCGGGAGTAGGTCTCTACGAGCAGTACTTC,CASSQLLAGVGLYEQYF
TRBJ2-5,TRBD1,NA,TRBV7-9,14,TGTGCCAGCAGAGATGGGACAGTCCAAGAGACCCAGTACTTC,CASRDGTVQETQYF
TRBJ2-7,TRBD2,NA,TRBV27,14,TGTGCCAGCAGTCCTAGCGGGGGTGGCTACGAGCAGTACTTC,CASSPSGGGYEQYF
TRBJ2-7,TRBD2,NA,TRBV7-9,15,TGTGCCAGCAGCCACGGACTAGCGGGCCCCTACGAGCAGTACTTC,CASSHGLAGPYEQYF
TRBJ1-3,TRBD1,NA,TRBV7-8,17,TGTGCCAGCAGCTTAGGGAGTTGGCAGGGGGCCGGAAACACCATATATTTT,CASSLGSWQGAGNTIYF
TRBJ1-1,NA,few,TRBV4-1,13,TGCGCCAGCAGCCAACCATCGGGGTCCGAAGCTTTCTTT,CASSQPSGSEAFF
TRBJ1-4,TRBD1,NA,TRBV5-1,15,TGCGCCAGCAGCCTCGGACAGGGGGCGCATGAAAAACTGTTTTTT,CASSLGQGAHEKLFF
TRBJ2-1,TRBD2,NA,TRBV4-1,21,TGCGCCAGCAGCCAAGAGTCGCCTAGCGGGATTCCCGAAATTCCTTTCCTTGAGCAGTTCTTC,CASSQESPSGIPEIPFLEQFF
TRBJ2-1,TRBD2,NA,TRBV4-2,20,TGTGCCAGCAACCTTCGTAGCGGGAGTACGTCGGGAAAGTCCTACAATGAGCAGTTCTTC,CASNLRSGSTSGKSYNEQFF